This T cell receptor (beta chain) was sequenced during a study of identical twins (TCRdb year 2016). Regarding the study in general: To test whether fetal clonotypes persist, the study used deep sequencing on TCR alpha and beta repertoires from monozygotic twins, unrelated adults of various ages, and cord blood. Replicate twin experiments were performed at different times using different library preparation protocols to rule out contamination. Overall study results and their limits: In monozygotic twins, out-of-frame TCR alpha sharing was systematically underestimated by recombination models, although the models agreed with sharing between unrelated individuals. Conclusions relied on cross-sectional statistical analysis, since the same donors could not be followed over many years. Abundant cord blood beta clonotypes had fewer insertions, young adult naive repertoires showed a similar but weaker trend, and memory repertoires showed no such trend. Out-of-frame TCR alpha sequences shared between twins showed an excess of low generation-probability sequences compared with coincidental sharing between unrelated individuals. A weaker excess of twin sharing was found in beta out-of-frame sequences because the signal-to-noise ratio was lowered by fewer shared sequences. Zero-insertion analyses could be partly confounded by invariant T cells such as MAIT and iNKT, though diverse VJ usage argued against such confounding for most clonotypes.

Sequences SGHTS (CDR1) and YDEGEE (CDR2) are obtained from the germline V gene. From cysteine to phenylalanine, the CDR3 is 16 amino acids long. The entry retains the CDR3 DNA only, 48 bases that are in frame from base 1. V is pared back by 1 base and J by 3 bases, with 13 bases lying between the germline termini. Libraries were made using 5' RACE. The data were produced on an Illumina HiSeq 2000. Template switching added a universal primer binding site, and the final cDNA carried a unique molecular identifier that allowed TCR cDNA molecules to be counted accurately. Specific primers in the conserved constant-segment region were used to synthesize first-strand cDNA for TCR alpha and beta chains. Each cDNA library was double barcoded, with a SMART-Mk sample barcode plus Illumina barcodes, to control for contamination. TruSeq adapter sequences along with Illumina sample barcodes were introduced in two successive PCR steps. The TCR alpha and beta cDNA libraries were sequenced on the Illumina HiSeq platform using custom primers. On the authors' methods: MiGEC was used to process raw reads and extract unique molecular identifiers, and MiXCR was used to find CDR3 positions. For each individual, recombination models were inferred using an EM algorithm with the repgenHMM and IGoR tools. Shared clonotypes were analyzed with the tcR package in R, and sharing was normalized by the product of cloneset sizes. To study raw recombination without the effects of thymic and clonal selection, out-of-frame nonproductive sequences were analyzed. TCRdb redid the processing of the public reads, applying fastp at Q25 and MiXCR, and retained in-frame beta chains. Every entry covers one CDR3 protein and lists the most common genes and DNA from its rows. It is TCRdb's table, rather than the study itself, that gives the V and J calls and clone size. Recorded for this sample are under 1 million distinct CDR3 sequences; around 12% of them occurred a single time. In total, the top ten clones hold about 1.6% of the sample.

This clonotype was detected only a few times. It lacks a known antigen. No qualities accompany the bases; no much larger clone lies one base away. Every donor was a healthy Caucasian. Three pairs of female monozygotic twins, all aged roughly 18 to 29 years, were included in the twin cohort. Peripheral blood mononuclear cells were used as the source from which RNA for TCR libraries was isolated. This sample was shared with a second study, whose subject was yellow fever vaccine responses in identical twins. That second report states: The T cell response to vaccination in identical twins was reported by the authors to appear partly convergent and partly personalized. In the study, vaccine-responding T cell clones were precisely tracked in identical twins.

Material: PBMCs. Recombination connected TRBV5-8 to TRBJ1-4, with the D segment identity uncertain. The sequence came from a woman between 18 and 29 years old in good health. The CDR3 is CASSLRPGSANEKLFF. The DNA sequence reads TGTGCCAGCAGCTTGCGGCCGGGATCGGCTAATGAAAAACTGTTTTTT.